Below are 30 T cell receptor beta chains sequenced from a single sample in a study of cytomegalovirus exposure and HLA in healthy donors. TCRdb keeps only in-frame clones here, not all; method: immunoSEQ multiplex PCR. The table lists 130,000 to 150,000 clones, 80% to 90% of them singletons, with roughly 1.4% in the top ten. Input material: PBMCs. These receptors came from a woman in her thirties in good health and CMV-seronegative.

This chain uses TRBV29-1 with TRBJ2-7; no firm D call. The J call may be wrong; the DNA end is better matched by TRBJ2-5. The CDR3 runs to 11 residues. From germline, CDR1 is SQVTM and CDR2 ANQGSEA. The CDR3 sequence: CSVGARETQYF. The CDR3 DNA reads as TGCAGCGTTGGTGCGAGGGAGACCCAGTACTTC.

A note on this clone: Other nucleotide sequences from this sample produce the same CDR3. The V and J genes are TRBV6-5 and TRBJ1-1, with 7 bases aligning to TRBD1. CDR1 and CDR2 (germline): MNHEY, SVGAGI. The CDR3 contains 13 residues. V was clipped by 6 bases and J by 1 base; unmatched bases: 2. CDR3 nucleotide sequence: TGTGCCAGCAGAAGACAGGGGAACACTGAAGCTTTCTTT. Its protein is CASRRQGNTEAFF.

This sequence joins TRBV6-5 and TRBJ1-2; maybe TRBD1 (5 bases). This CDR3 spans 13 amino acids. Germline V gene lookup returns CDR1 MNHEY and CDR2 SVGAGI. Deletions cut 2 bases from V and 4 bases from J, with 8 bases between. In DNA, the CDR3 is TGTGCCAGCAGTTACGTCCAGGGCTATGGCTACACCTTC. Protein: CASSYVQGYGYTF.

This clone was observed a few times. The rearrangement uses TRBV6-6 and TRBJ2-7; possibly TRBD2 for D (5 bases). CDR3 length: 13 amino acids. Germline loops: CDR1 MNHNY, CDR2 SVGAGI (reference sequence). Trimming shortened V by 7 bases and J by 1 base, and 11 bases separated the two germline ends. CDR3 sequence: CASKVGSSYEQYF. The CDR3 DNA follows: TGTGCCAGCAAAGTGGGGAGTTCCTACGAGCAGTACTTC.

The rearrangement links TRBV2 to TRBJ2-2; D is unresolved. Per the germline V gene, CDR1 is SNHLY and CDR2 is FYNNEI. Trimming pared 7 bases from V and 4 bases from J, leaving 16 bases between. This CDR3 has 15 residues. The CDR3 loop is CASTPGLSGTGELFF. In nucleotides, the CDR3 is TGTGCCAGCACCCCTGGTCTTTCGGGCACCGGGGAGCTGTTTTTT. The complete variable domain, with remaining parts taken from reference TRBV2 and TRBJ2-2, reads EPEVTQTPSHQVTQMGQEVILRCVPISNHLYFYWYRQILGQKVEFLVSFYNNEISEKSEIFDDQFSVERPDGSNFTLKIRSTKLEDSAMYFCASTPGLSGTGELFFGEGSRLTVL.

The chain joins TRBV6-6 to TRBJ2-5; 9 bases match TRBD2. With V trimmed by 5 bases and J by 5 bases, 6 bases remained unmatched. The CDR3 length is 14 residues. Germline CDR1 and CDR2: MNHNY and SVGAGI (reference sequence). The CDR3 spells CASSRGGAGETQYF. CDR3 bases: TGTGCCAGCAGTCGCGGGGGGGCCGGGGAGACCCAGTACTTC.

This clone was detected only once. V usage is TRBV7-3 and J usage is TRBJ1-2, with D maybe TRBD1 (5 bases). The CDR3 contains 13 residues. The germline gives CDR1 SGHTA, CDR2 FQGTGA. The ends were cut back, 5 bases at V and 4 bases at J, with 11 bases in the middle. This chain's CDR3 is CASSRRGGYGYTF. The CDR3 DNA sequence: TGTGCCAGCAGCCGGAGGGGTGGCTATGGCTACACCTTC.

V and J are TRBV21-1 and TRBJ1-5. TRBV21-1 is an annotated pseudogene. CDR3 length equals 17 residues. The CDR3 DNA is TGTGCCAGCAGCAAAGCGCCGAGAGGCTATAGCAATCAGCCCCAGCATTTT. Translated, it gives CASSKAPRGYSNQPQHF.

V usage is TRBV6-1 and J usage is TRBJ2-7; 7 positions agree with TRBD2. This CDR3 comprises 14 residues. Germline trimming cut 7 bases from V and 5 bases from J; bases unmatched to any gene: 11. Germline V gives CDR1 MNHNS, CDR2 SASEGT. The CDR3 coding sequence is TGTGCCAGCACAAGGGAGCGGGGTTCCCACGAGCAGTACTTC. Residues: CASTRERGSHEQYF.

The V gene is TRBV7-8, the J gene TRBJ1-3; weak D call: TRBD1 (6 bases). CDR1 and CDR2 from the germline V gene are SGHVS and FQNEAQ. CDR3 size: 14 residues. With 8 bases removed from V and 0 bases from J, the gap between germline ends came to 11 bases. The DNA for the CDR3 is TGTGCCAGCCGCGGACAGTCCTCTGGAAACACCATATATTTT. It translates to CASRGQSSGNTIYF.

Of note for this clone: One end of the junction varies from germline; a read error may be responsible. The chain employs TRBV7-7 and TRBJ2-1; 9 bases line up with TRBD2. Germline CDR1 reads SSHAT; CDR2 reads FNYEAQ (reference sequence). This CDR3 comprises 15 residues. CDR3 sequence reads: CASSPSGGYGNEQFF. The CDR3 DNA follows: TGTGCTAGCAGCCCAAGCGGGGGGTACGGGAATGAGCAGTTCTTC.

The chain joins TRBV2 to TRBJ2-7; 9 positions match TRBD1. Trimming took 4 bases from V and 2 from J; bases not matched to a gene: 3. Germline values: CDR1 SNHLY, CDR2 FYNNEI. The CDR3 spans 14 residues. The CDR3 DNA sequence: TGTGCCAGCAGTGGGACAGGGGTTACCTACGAGCAGTACTTC. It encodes CASSGTGVTYEQYF.

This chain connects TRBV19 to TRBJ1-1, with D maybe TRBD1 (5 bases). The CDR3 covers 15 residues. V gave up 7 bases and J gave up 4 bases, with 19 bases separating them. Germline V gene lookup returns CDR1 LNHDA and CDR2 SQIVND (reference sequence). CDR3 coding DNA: TGTGCCAGTATTAACCTAGGGGTTTCAAGCACTGAAGCTTTCTTT. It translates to CASINLGVSSTEAFF.

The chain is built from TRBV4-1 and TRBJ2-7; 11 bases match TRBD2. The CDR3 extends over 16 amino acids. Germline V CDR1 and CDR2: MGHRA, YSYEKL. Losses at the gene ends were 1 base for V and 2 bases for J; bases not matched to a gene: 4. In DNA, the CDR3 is TGCGCCAGCAGCCAAGGACTAGCGGGGACCACCTACGAGCAGTACTTC. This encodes CASSQGLAGTTYEQYF.

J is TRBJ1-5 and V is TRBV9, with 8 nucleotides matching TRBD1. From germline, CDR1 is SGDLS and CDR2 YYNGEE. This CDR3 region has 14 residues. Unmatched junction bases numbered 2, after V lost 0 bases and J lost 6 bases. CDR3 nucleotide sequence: TGTGCCAGCAGCGTAGCAGGGGGCGGTCAGCCCCAGCATTTT. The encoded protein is CASSVAGGGQPQHF.

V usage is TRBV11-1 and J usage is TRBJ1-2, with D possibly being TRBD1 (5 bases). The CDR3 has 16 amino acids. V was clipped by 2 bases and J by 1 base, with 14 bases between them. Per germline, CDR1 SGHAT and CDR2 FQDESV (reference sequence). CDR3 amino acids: CASSLKPGQFNYGYTF. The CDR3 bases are TGTGCCAGCAGCTTAAAACCAGGACAATTTAACTATGGCTACACCTTC.

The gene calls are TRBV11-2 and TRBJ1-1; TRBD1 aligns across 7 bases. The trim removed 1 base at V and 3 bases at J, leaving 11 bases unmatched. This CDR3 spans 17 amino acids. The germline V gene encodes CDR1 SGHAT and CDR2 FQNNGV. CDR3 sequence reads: CASSLVVKSTGYTEAFF. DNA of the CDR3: TGTGCCAGCAGCTTAGTGGTCAAGTCGACAGGGTACACTGAAGCTTTCTTT.

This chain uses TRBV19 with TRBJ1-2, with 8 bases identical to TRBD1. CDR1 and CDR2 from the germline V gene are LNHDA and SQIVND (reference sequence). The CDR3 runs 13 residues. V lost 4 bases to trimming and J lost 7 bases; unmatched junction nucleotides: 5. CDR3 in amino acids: CASSTTGGGGYTF. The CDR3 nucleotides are TGTGCCAGTAGTACAACAGGGGGGGGTGGCTACACCTTC.

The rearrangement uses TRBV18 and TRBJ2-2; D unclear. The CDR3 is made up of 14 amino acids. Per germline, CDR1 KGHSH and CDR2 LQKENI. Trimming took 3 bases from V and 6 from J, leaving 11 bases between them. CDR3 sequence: CASSPLIGSGELFF. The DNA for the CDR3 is TGTGCCAGCTCACCTTTGATCGGGTCCGGGGAGCTGTTTTTT.

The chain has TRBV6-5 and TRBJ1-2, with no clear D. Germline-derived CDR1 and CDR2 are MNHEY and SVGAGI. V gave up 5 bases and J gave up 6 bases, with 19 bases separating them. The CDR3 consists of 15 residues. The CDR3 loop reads CASSAPGFPSDGYTF. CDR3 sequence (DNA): TGTGCCAGCAGTGCTCCGGGGTTCCCATCGGATGGCTACACCTTC.

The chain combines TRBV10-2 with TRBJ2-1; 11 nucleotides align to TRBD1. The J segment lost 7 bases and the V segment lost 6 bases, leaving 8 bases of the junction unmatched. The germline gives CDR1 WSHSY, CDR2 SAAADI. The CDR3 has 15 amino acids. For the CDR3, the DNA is TGCGCCAGCAGGGCTGAGGACAGGGGGCGGAATGAGCAGTTCTTC. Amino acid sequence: CASRAEDRGRNEQFF.

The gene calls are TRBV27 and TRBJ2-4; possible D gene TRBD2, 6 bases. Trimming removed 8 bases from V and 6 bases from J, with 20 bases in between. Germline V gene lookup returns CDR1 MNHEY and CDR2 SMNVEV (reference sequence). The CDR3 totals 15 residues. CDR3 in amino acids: CASGILSGTANIQYF. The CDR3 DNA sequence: TGTGCCAGCGGGATTCTGTCCGGGACTGCAAACATTCAGTACTTC.

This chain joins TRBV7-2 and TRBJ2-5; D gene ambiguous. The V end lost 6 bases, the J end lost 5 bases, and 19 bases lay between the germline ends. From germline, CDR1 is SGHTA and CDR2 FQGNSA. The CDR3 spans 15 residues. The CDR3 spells CASRTNRVPGETQYF. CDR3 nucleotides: TGTGCCAGCAGAACAAATCGGGTACCTGGGGAGACCCAGTACTTC.

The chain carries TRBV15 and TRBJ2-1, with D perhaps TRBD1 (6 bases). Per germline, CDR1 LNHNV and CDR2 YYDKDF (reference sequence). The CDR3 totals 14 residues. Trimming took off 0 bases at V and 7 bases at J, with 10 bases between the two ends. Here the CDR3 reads CATSREQGMNEQFF. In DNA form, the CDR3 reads TGTGCCACCAGCAGAGAACAGGGAATGAATGAGCAGTTCTTC.

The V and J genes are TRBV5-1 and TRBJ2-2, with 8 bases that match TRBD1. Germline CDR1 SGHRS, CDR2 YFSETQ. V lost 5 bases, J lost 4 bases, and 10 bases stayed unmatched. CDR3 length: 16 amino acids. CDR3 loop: CASSLGQGVFTGELFF. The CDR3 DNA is TGCGCCAGCAGTTTAGGACAGGGAGTTTTCACCGGGGAGCTGTTTTTT.

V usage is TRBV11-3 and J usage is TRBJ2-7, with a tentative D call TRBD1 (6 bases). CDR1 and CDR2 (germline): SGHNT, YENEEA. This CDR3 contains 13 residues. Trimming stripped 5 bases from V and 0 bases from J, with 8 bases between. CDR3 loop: CASSQQGSYEQYF. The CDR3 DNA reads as TGTGCCAGCAGCCAACAGGGCTCCTACGAGCAGTACTTC.

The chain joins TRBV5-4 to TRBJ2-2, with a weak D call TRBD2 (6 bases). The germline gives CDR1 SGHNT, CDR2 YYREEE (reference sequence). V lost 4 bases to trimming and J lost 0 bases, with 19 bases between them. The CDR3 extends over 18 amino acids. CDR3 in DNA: TGTGCCAGCAGCCCTAACCACGGGACTCCCGCGAACACCGGGGAGCTGTTTTTT. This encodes CASSPNHGTPANTGELFF.

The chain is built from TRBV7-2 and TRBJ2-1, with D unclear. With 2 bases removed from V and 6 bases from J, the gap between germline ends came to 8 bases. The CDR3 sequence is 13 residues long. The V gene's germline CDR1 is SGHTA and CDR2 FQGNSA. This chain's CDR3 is CASSLRSGNEQFF. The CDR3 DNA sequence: TGTGCCAGCAGCTTACGTTCCGGCAATGAGCAGTTCTTC.

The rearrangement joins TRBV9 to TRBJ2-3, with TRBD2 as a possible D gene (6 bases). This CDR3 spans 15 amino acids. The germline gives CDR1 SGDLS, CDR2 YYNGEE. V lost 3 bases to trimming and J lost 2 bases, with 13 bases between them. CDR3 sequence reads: CASSASSVNTDTQYF. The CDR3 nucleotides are TGTGCCAGCAGCGCCTCTAGCGTGAACACAGATACGCAGTATTTT.

The CDR3 reads CASSRLGTPLEKLFF. CDR3 in DNA: TGTGCCAGCAGCCGGCTGGGGACACCGCTAGAAAAACTGTTTTTT. The chain couples TRBV5-5 to TRBJ1-4; D is possibly TRBD1 (6 bases). This CDR3 has 15 amino acids. V dropped 4 bases and J dropped 8 bases, with 18 bases sitting between them. Germline lookup yields CDR1 SGHKS and CDR2 YYEKEE (reference sequence).